This T cell receptor beta chain was recorded in a study of blood T cells in healthy people across ages. Isolated per sample were at least 7 million PBMCs. This clonotype came up a few times. CDR1 is DFQATT and CDR2 is SNEGSKA in the germline V gene (reference sequence). CDR3 length: 16 residues. V was cut by 2 bases and J by 2 bases, with 16 bases left in between. The authors ran a second PCR of about 6 to 12 cycles using a sample-barcoded 5' primer and a J-beta primer mix. TCRdb used MiXCR to reprocess the 5' RACE reads, holding one entry per CDR3 protein. The data contain approximately 780,000 distinct CDR3 sequences, 20% to 30% of them singletons. This sample also belongs to another study, concerning T cells of mothers and their children. In that study: About six children, together with their three healthy Caucasian mothers, made up the donors. Related mother-child pairs shared marginally more repertoire than unrelated pairs, though not significantly.

The chain couples TRBV20-1 to TRBJ2-1; the D gene is possibly TRBD2 (6 bases). Material for sequencing was blood. This clonotype was obtained from a boy between 10 and 17 years old in good health. The CDR3: CSARLGWGTPYNEQFF. In DNA form, the CDR3 reads TGCAGTGCTAGATTGGGGTGGGGGACTCCCTACAATGAGCAGTTCTTC.